This T cell receptor (beta chain) was identified in a study of neurological immune-mediated disorders. Study-wide results and caveats: In multiple sclerosis patients, the repertoire cluster was unrelated to clinical or MRI findings.

The making of cDNA relied on 5'RACE with 10-nucleotide random UMIs. TCRdb redid the calling of the 5' RACE reads with MiXCR, one entry per CDR3 protein. The table lists more than 45,000 distinct CDR3 sequences, approximately 3.3% of them singletons. There are many counts of this clonotype. Its cognate antigen is unknown. The sequenced sample was PBMCs. The clonotype was recovered from a middle-aged man with multiple sclerosis.

The CDR3 DNA reads TGCGCCAGCAGCTTGGGTGGGACCCAGAGAGAGACCCAGTACTTC. Its translation is CASSLGGTQRETQYF. The rearrangement links TRBV5-1 to TRBJ2-5; D could derive from TRBD1 or TRBD2 (5 bases each). The V gene's germline CDR1 is SGHRS and CDR2 YFSETQ. The V end was cut by 0 bases, the J end by 4 bases, with 13 bases between. This CDR3 is built from 15 residues.